What follows are 9 T cell receptor beta chains derived from one specimen sequenced in a study of beta chain features in type 1 diabetes. The antigens of these receptors remain unknown. Every isolated RNA sample was fully reverse transcribed, so sequencing captured expressed TCRB transcripts. The assay was immunoSEQ multiplex PCR, and TCRdb's table has in-frame clones only and misses some. The sample comprises more than 300,000 clones, around 12% of which are singletons, and about 0.01% rests with the top ten. Study conclusions and caveats: In every one of the four CD4+ subsets, TCRB CDR3s were moderately but significantly shorter in Type 1 diabetes patients.

Material for sequencing was naive CD4+ T cells from blood. These receptors were collected from a woman aged 18-29 years with type 1 diabetes.

This clone was seen a handful of times. V is TRBV7-3 and J is TRBJ2-5; 11 positions match TRBD1. This CDR3 comprises 15 residues. Per germline, CDR1 SGHTA and CDR2 FQGTGA. The V segment lost 2 bases and the J segment 5 bases; nucleotides outside the gene matches: 4. The CDR3 protein is CASSLGTGGRETQYF. DNA for the CDR3: TGTGCCAGCAGCTTAGGGACAGGGGGAAGGGAGACCCAGTACTTC.

This clone was found a few times. The rearrangement uses TRBV28 and TRBJ1-4; no firm D call. Trimming removed 4 bases at V and 8 bases at J, with 11 bases between. CDR1 MDHEN and CDR2 SYDVKM come from the germline V gene. This CDR3 is built from 13 residues. The CDR3 is CASSSSVLEKLFF. The CDR3, as DNA: TGTGCCAGCAGTTCCTCCGTTCTGGAAAAACTGTTTTTT.

This clone occurred a few times. CDR3 sequence: CASSDGDSHTF. The CDR3 DNA sequence: TGTGCCAGCAGCGATGGGGACAGCCACACCTTC. The gene calls are TRBV11-3 and TRBJ1-2, with 7 nucleotides matching TRBD1. The V segment lost 5 bases and the J segment 12 bases; nucleotides outside the gene matches: 6. This CDR3 contains 11 residues. CDR1 and CDR2 (germline): SGHNT, YENEEA. Together with reference TRBV11-3 and TRBJ1-2, the CDR3 gives the full variable domain: EAGVVQSPRYKIIEKKQPVAFWCNPISGHNTLYWYLQNLGQGPELLIRYENEEAVDDSQLPKDRFSAERLKGVDSTLKIQPAELGDSAVYLCASSDGDSHTFGSGTRLTVV.

Only a few counts were recorded for this clone. The rearrangement uses TRBV28 and TRBJ2-6, with TRBD2 matching over 12 bases. V lost 4 bases to trimming and J lost 0 bases; unmatched junction nucleotides: 4. This CDR3 has 18 amino acids. The V gene's germline CDR1 is MDHEN and CDR2 SYDVKM. CDR3 bases: TGTGCCAGCAGTTGGAGGACTAGCGGGACCTCTGGGGCCAACGTCCTGACTTTC. It specifies CASSWRTSGTSGANVLTF.

The CDR3 here is CAISDGSQGAYEQYF. The CDR3 coding sequence is TGTGCCATCAGTGATGGATCCCAGGGGGCCTACGAGCAGTACTTC. The chain combines TRBV10-3 with TRBJ2-7; 7 nucleotides match TRBD1. Losses at the gene ends were 3 bases for V and 2 bases for J; bases not matched to a gene: 7. The CDR3 is 15 residues long. Per germline, CDR1 ENHRY and CDR2 SYGVKD.

The V gene is TRBV28, the J gene TRBJ2-7; D may be TRBD1 (5 bases). The ends were cut back, 8 bases at V and 6 bases at J, with 14 bases in the middle. This CDR3 comprises 12 residues. Per germline, CDR1 MDHEN and CDR2 SYDVKM. The CDR3 is CASGPVGREQYF. The CDR3 coding sequence is TGTGCCAGCGGGCCCGTGGGGCGCGAGCAGTACTTC.

Comment on this clone: Compared with germline, one end of the junction differs, possibly owing to a read error. V is TRBV10-3 and J is TRBJ2-2, with 7 positions matching TRBD1. Germline CDR1 is ENHRY and CDR2 is SYGVKD. CDR3 length: 13 amino acids. CDR3 nucleotide sequence: TGTGCCGTCAGACAGGGTATCGGCGGGGAGCTGTTTTTT. This gives the protein CAVRQGIGGELFF.

This clone appeared a few times. The chain is built from TRBV7-6 and TRBJ2-1, with 7 positions matching TRBD1. Unmatched junction bases numbered 2, after V lost 0 bases and J lost 0 bases. The CDR3 has 16 residues. Germline assignment: CDR1 SGHVS and CDR2 FNYEAQ. Here the CDR3 DNA reads TGTGCCAGCAGCTTAGCAGGGGGCAACTCCTACAATGAGCAGTTCTTC. Its translation: CASSLAGGNSYNEQFF.

The rearrangement joins TRBV7-2 to TRBJ2-7; D call uncertain. The V end was cut by 4 bases, the J end by 0 bases, with 10 bases between. Germline V lookup: CDR1 SGHTA, CDR2 FQGNSA. This CDR3 region has 14 residues. CDR3 region: CASSSDSASYEQYF. Written as DNA, the CDR3 is TGTGCCAGCAGCTCCGACTCGGCCTCCTACGAGCAGTACTTC.